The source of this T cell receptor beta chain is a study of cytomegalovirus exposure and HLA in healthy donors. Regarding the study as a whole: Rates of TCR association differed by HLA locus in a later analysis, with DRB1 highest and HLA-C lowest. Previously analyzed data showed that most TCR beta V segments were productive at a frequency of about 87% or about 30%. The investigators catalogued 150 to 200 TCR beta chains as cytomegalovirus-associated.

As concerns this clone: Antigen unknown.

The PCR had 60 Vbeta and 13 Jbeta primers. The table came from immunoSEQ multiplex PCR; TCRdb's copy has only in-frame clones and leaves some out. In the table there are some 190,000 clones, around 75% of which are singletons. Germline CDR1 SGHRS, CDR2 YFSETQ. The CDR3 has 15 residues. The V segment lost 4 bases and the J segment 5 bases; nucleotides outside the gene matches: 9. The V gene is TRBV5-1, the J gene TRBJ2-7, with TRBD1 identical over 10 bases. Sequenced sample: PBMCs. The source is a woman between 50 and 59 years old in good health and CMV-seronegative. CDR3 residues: CASSPAGQGGNEQYF. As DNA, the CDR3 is TGCGCCAGCAGCCCCGCTGGACAGGGGGGAAACGAGCAGTACTTC.